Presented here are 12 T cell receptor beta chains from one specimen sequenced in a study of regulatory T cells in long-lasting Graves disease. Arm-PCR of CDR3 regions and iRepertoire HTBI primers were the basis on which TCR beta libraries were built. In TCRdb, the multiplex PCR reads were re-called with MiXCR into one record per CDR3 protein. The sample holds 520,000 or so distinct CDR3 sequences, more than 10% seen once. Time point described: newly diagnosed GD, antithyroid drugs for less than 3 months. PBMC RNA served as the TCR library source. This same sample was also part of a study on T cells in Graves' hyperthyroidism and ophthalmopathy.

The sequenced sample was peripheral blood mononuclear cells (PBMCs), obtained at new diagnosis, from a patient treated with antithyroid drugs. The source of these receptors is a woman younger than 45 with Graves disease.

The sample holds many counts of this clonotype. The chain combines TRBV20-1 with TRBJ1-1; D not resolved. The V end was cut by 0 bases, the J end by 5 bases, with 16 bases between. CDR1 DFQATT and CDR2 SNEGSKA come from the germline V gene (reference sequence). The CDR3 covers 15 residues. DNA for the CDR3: TGCAGTGCTAGAGATTTTGGGGAGCCGGGAACTGAAGCTTTCTTT. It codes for CSARDFGEPGTEAFF.

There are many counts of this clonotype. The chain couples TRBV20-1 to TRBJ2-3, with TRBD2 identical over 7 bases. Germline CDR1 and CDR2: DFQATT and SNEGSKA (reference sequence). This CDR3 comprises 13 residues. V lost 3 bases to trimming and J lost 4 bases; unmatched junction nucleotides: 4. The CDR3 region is CSARWTSADTQYF. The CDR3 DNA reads TGCAGTGCTAGGTGGACTAGTGCAGATACGCAGTATTTT.

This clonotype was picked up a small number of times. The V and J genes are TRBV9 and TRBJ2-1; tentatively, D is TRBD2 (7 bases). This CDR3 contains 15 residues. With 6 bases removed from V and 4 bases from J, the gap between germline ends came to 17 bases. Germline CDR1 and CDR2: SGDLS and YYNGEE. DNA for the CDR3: TGTGCCAGCACTCAGGGAGGGGGACAATACAATGAGCAGTTCTTC. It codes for CASTQGGGQYNEQFF.

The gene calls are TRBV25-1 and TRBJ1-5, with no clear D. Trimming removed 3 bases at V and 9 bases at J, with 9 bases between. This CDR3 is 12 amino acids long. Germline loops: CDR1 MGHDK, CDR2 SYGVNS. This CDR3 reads CASSESLGPQHF. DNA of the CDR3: TGTGCCAGCAGTGAGTCCCTTGGGCCCCAGCATTTT.

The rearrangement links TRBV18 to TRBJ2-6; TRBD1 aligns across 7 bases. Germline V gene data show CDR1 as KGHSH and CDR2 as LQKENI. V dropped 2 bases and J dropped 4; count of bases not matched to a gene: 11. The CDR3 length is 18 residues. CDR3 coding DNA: TGTGCCAGCTCACCAGATCGGGACAGCCTTGTGGGGGCCAACGTCCTGACTTTC. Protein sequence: CASSPDRDSLVGANVLTF.

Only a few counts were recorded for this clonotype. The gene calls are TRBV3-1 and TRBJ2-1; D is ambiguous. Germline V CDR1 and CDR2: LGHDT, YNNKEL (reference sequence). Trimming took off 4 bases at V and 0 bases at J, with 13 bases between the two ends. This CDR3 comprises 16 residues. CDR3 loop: CASSRLTSSSYNEQFF. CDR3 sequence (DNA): TGTGCCAGCAGCCGTCTCACTTCGAGCTCCTACAATGAGCAGTTCTTC.

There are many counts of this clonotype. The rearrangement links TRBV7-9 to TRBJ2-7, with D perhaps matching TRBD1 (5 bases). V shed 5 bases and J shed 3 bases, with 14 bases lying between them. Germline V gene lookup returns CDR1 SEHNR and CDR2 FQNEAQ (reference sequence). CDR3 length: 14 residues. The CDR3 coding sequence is TGTGCCAGCAGCCGAACAGGCCCCAACTACGAGCAGTACTTC. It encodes CASSRTGPNYEQYF.

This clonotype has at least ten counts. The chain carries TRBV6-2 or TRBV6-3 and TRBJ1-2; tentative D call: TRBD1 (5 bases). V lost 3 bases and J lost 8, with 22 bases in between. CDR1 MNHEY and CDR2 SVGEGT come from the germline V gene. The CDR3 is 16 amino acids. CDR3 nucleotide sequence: TGTGCCAGCAGTTATCTGGGGGGGTTGCCAAATAGAGGCTACACCTTC. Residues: CASSYLGGLPNRGYTF.

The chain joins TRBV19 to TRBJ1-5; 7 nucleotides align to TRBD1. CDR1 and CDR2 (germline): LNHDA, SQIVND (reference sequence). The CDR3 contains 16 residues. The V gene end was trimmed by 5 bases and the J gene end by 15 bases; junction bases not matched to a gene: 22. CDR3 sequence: CASSPRDSLAPRRVHF. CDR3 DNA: TGTGCCAGTAGTCCCCGGGACAGCCTAGCACCCCGGCGGGTGCATTTT.

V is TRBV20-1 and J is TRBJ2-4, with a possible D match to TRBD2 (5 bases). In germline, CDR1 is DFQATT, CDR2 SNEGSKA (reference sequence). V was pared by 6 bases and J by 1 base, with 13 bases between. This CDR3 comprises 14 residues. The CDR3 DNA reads TGCAGTGCCAACCCCTCGGGGGCCAAAAACATTCAGTACTTC. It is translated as CSANPSGAKNIQYF.

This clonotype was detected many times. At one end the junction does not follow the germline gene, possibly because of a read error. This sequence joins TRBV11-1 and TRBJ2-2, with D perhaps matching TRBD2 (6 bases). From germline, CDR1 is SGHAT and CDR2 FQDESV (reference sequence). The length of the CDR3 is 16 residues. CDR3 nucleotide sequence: TGTGCCAGCAGCCGACGTAGCGGAGCGAACACCGGGGAGCTGTCTTTT. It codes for CASSRRSGANTGELSF. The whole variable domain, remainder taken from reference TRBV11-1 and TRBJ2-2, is EAEVAQSPRYKITEKSQAVAFWCDPISGHATLYWYRQILGQGPELLVQFQDESVVDDSQLPKDRFSAERLKGVDSTLKIQPAELGDSAMYLCASSRRSGANTGELSFGEGSRLTVL.

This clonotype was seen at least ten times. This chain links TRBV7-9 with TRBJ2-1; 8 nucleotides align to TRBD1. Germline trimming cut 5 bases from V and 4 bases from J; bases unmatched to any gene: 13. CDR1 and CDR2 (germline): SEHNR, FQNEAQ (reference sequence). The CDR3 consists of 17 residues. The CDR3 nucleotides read TGTGCCAGCAGCCCGATCTTCGACAGGGGTCGGTACAATGAGCAGTTCTTC. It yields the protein CASSPIFDRGRYNEQFF.